The entry that follows covers one T cell receptor beta chain sequence. The assay was immunoSEQ multiplex PCR, and TCRdb's table has in-frame clones only and misses some. Among some 6,000 clones listed, more than 50% were seen once. Treatment: randomized to nivolumab then ipilimumab (arm A) or the reverse (arm B). Live CD3+CD8+ CD19− CD56− cells were sorted from PBMCs. This entry comes from a study of sequential checkpoint blockade in melanoma. This sequence was found in a human donor with melanoma. Source: CD8+ T cells sorted from blood (inferred from file names), taken from a patient given nivolumab and ipilimumab in sequence.

CDR3 loop: CASSAGLDKGSSTDTQYF. DNA of the CDR3: TGTGCCAGCAGCGCGGGACTAGACAAGGGCTCTAGCACAGATACGCAGTATTTT. The V and J genes are TRBV9 and TRBJ2-3, with TRBD2 matching 8 bases. Germline V gene sequence: CDR1 SGDLS, CDR2 YYNGEE. This CDR3 region has 18 residues. V shed 3 bases, J shed 0 bases, and the junction held 12 bases outside the gene matches.